Shown below are 25 T cell receptor beta chains from a single sample sequenced in a study of T-cell memory formation after mild COVID-19. Each CDR3 protein is one row after TCRdb ran MiXCR on the 5' RACE reads. The sample holds about 180,000 distinct CDR3 sequences, under 20% seen once. Sequences were obtained from PBMCs or a T cell subset sorted from them (not recorded which). These receptors were obtained from a man between 18 and 29 years old who had mild COVID-19 (a few samples of this study predate the infection). Cell type and time point are not known.

This clonotype occurred a few times. This chain links TRBV6-2 or TRBV6-3 with TRBJ2-2, with D tentatively TRBD2 (6 bases). The germline gives CDR1 MNHEY, CDR2 SVGEGT. CDR3 length: 16 amino acids. The V and J ends lost 3 bases and 6 bases respectively, with 17 bases between them. Here the CDR3 reads CASSYDTLADAGELFF. The CDR3, as DNA: TGTGCCAGCAGTTATGACACACTAGCTGACGCCGGGGAGCTGTTTTTT.

This clonotype was found a few times. The V and J genes are TRBV15 and TRBJ2-6; tentatively, D is TRBD2 (6 bases). V shed 2 bases and J shed 0 bases, with 17 bases lying between them. Per germline, CDR1 LNHNV and CDR2 YYDKDF (reference sequence). There are 19 residues in the CDR3. The CDR3 sequence: CATSRTGGWKPSGANVLTF. CDR3 nucleotide sequence: TGTGCCACCAGCAGAACCGGGGGTTGGAAGCCCTCTGGGGCCAACGTCCTGACTTTC. The full variable domain, with the rest looked up from reference TRBV15 and TRBJ2-6, is DAMVIQNPRYQVTQFGKPVTLSCSQTLNHNVMYWYQQKSSQAPKLLFHYYDKDFNNEADTPDNFQSRRPNTSFCFLDIRSPGLGDTAMYLCATSRTGGWKPSGANVLTFGAGSRLTVL.

This clonotype came up a few times. The chain is built from TRBV6-2 or TRBV6-3 and TRBJ2-6; D assignment may be TRBD1 or TRBD2 (5 bases each). Trimming cost V 7 bases and J 10 bases, with 14 bases left between them. The length of the CDR3 is 13 residues. The V gene's germline CDR1 is MNHEY and CDR2 SVGEGT. Written as DNA, the CDR3 is TGTGCCAGCATCGGGACGGCTCTAAACGTCCTGACTTTC. This gives the protein CASIGTALNVLTF.

This clonotype has just a few counts. The V call is TRBV18, the J call TRBJ1-1, with 7 bases identical to TRBD1. Germline V gene data show CDR1 as KGHSH and CDR2 as LQKENI. The CDR3 contains 15 residues. Trimming took 3 bases from V and 0 from J; bases not matched to a gene: 4. The CDR3 DNA sequence: TGTGCCAGCTCACCGAAGGGGGCTTTGAACACTGAAGCTTTCTTT. This sequence encodes CASSPKGALNTEAFF.

The rearrangement uses TRBV6-5 and TRBJ1-5, with D perhaps TRBD1 (6 bases). The CDR3 runs 15 residues. CDR1 and CDR2 (germline): MNHEY, SVGAGI. The germline V and J ends were trimmed by 2 bases and 3 bases, with 11 bases remaining between them. The CDR3 is CASSYTRQDNQPQHF. The CDR3 bases are TGTGCCAGCAGTTACACCCGACAGGACAATCAGCCCCAGCATTTT.

This chain links TRBV12-3 or TRBV12-4 with TRBJ1-6; no firm D call. Trimming removed 8 bases at V and 14 bases at J, with 19 bases between. This CDR3 has 13 residues. CDR3 sequence: CASGRTADKALHF. The CDR3 nucleotides are TGTGCCAGCGGGAGGACGGCGGATAAGGCCCTCCACTTT.

The chain recombines TRBV7-2 with TRBJ1-1; D may be TRBD1 (5 bases). Germline assignment: CDR1 SGHTA and CDR2 FQGNSA. This CDR3 region has 14 residues. V was cut by 5 bases and J by 5 bases, with 15 bases left in between. The CDR3 protein is CASSPQGSGTEAFF. CDR3 nucleotide sequence: TGTGCCAGCAGCCCTCAAGGTTCAGGGACTGAAGCTTTCTTT.

The chain employs TRBV15 and TRBJ1-1; D uncertain. Trimming stripped 0 bases from V and 0 bases from J, with 11 bases between. Germline V gives CDR1 LNHNV, CDR2 YYDKDF (reference sequence). The CDR3 contains 16 residues. This CDR3 reads CATSRDARALNTEAFF. The CDR3 bases are TGTGCCACCAGCAGAGATGCTCGGGCATTGAACACTGAAGCTTTCTTT.

This sequence joins TRBV7-9 and TRBJ2-1; D is undetermined. CDR3 size: 15 residues. Trimming removed 5 bases at V and 1 base at J, with 12 bases between. CDR1 SEHNR and CDR2 FQNEAQ come from the germline V gene (reference sequence). This chain's CDR3 is CASSPPGQSYNEQFF. The CDR3 DNA is TGTGCCAGCAGCCCCCCGGGCCAGTCCTACAATGAGCAGTTCTTC. The complete variable domain, with remaining parts taken from reference TRBV7-9 and TRBJ2-1, reads DTGVSQNPRHKITKRGQNVTFRCDPISEHNRLYWYRQTLGQGPEFLTYFQNEAQLEKSRLLSDRFSAERPKGSFSTLEIQRTEQGDSAMYLCASSPPGQSYNEQFFGPGTRLTVL.

This clonotype was recorded a few times. V is TRBV7-7 and J is TRBJ2-5; D remains unclear. The CDR3 loop spans 14 amino acids. V was trimmed by 5 bases and J by 1 base, leaving 11 bases between them. Germline CDR1 and CDR2: SSHAT and FNYEAQ (reference sequence). DNA for the CDR3: TGTGCCAGCAGCCCGATGGGTGGCCAAGAGACCCAGTACTTC. Translating it yields CASSPMGGQETQYF.

The chain joins TRBV20-1 to TRBJ2-3; 11 bases align to TRBD1. Germline V gives CDR1 DFQATT, CDR2 SNEGSKA (reference sequence). The CDR3 extends over 13 amino acids. The CDR3: CSSGTGGSDTQYF. As DNA, the CDR3 is TGCAGCTCCGGGACAGGGGGATCTGATACGCAGTATTTT.

The rearrangement uses TRBV7-6 and TRBJ2-3, with D perhaps being TRBD1 or TRBD2 (5 bases each). The CDR3 is 14 residues long. Germline V gives CDR1 SGHVS, CDR2 FNYEAQ. V dropped 0 bases and J dropped 6 bases, with 10 bases sitting between them. Here the CDR3 reads CASSLASGRDTQYF. In DNA form, the CDR3 reads TGTGCCAGCAGCTTAGCGTCGGGGCGGGATACGCAGTATTTT.

At least ten counts were recorded for this clonotype. CDR3 residues: CASNRPERDTQYF. In DNA, the CDR3 is TGTGCCAGCAACAGGCCGGAGAGAGATACGCAGTATTTT. This chain connects TRBV28 to TRBJ2-3, with D maybe TRBD1 (5 bases). The germline V gene has CDR1 MDHEN and CDR2 SYDVKM. The CDR3 is 13 amino acids. Between the trimmed V and J ends, which lost 7 bases and 5 bases, there was a span of 13 bases. Combining the CDR3 with reference TRBV28 and TRBJ2-3 gives the whole variable domain DVKVTQSSRYLVKRTGEKVFLECVQDMDHENMFWYRQDPGLGLRLIYFSYDVKMKEKGDIPEGYSVSREKKERFSLILESASTNQTSMYLCASNRPERDTQYFGPGTRLTVL.

There are many counts of this clonotype. V and J are TRBV7-2 and TRBJ2-5; unclear D gene. Trimming stripped 5 bases from V and 4 bases from J, with 11 bases between. Germline loops: CDR1 SGHTA, CDR2 FQGNSA. This CDR3 comprises 13 residues. The CDR3 protein is CASSPLMGETQYF. In DNA form, the CDR3 reads TGTGCCAGCAGCCCCTTGATGGGAGAGACCCAGTACTTC.

The chain joins TRBV5-4 to TRBJ1-6, with 9 nucleotides matching TRBD1. V trimming: 4 bases; J trimming: 9 bases; junction bases outside the gene matches: 11. Germline V lookup: CDR1 SGHNT, CDR2 YYREEE (reference sequence). CDR3 length: 16 residues. The chain's CDR3 is CASSPPSTTGGSPLHF. Written as DNA, the CDR3 is TGTGCCAGCAGCCCGCCTTCTACGACAGGGGGTTCACCCCTCCACTTT.

The chain has TRBV5-1 and TRBJ1-2; D is undetermined. The CDR3 runs to 15 residues. Trimming cost V 4 bases and J 2 bases, with 15 bases left between them. Germline CDR1 reads SGHRS; CDR2 reads YFSETQ. In DNA form, the CDR3 reads TGCGCCAGCAGCCCGCCGACGGAGTCCAACTATGGCTACACCTTC. This codes for CASSPPTESNYGYTF.

This rearrangement joins TRBV10-3 to TRBJ2-1, with 9 bases identical to TRBD2. After removal of 3 bases from V and 5 bases from J, the junction contained 5 bases not matched to a gene. Germline V gene sequence: CDR1 ENHRY, CDR2 SYGVKD. The CDR3 is 15 residues long. The CDR3 DNA reads as TGTGCCATCAGTGACCACCAGCGGGGGGACAATGAGCAGTTCTTC. This translates into CAISDHQRGDNEQFF.

The chain recombines TRBV6-5 with TRBJ2-7; 8 nucleotides align to TRBD2. CDR3 size: 14 residues. V was clipped by 7 bases and J by 12 bases; unmatched bases: 17. Germline-derived CDR1 and CDR2 are MNHEY and SVGAGI. The CDR3 bases are TGTGCCAGCACCCCTGGGGGGGCAGCGGGGGCCTGGTACTTC. Protein sequence: CASTPGGAAGAWYF.

This clonotype was seen at least ten times. In DNA, the CDR3 is TGTGCCAGCAGCTTAGTAACCGGGGCTGATGGCTACACCTTC. Translating it yields CASSLVTGADGYTF. The chain links TRBV7-8 to TRBJ1-2, with D perhaps TRBD1 (5 bases). This CDR3 has 14 amino acids. Between the trimmed V and J ends, which lost 1 base and 6 bases, there was a span of 12 bases. The germline CDR1 and CDR2 sequences are SGHVS and FQNEAQ.

This clonotype came up a few times. The chain links TRBV6-5 to TRBJ2-6; D not certain. The CDR3 loop spans 15 amino acids. Germline CDR1 MNHEY, CDR2 SVGAGI. V shed 4 bases and J shed 0 bases, with 7 bases lying between them. CDR3 DNA sequence: TGTGCCAGCAGTTTTTCGGTCTCTGGGGCCAACGTCCTGACTTTC. Encoded protein: CASSFSVSGANVLTF.

The CDR3 loop reads CASSQGGAYEQYF. CDR3 bases: TGTGCCAGCAGTCAAGGGGGGGCCTACGAGCAGTACTTC. This chain uses TRBV7-2 with TRBJ2-7; perhaps TRBD2 as D (7 bases). Trimming shortened V by 6 bases and J by 2 bases, and 11 bases separated the two germline ends. CDR3 length: 13 amino acids. Germline CDR1 and CDR2: SGHTA and FQGNSA.

The sample holds a few counts of this clonotype. The rearrangement joins TRBV3-1 to TRBJ1-1; D unclear. CDR1 LGHDT and CDR2 YNNKEL come from the germline V gene (reference sequence). The CDR3 has 13 residues. Trimming took 1 base from V and 4 from J, leaving 7 bases between them. This chain's CDR3 is CASSQARGTEAFF. The CDR3 nucleotides read TGTGCCAGCAGCCAAGCTCGGGGCACTGAAGCTTTCTTT.

This clonotype showed up just a few times. The chain links TRBV4-3 to TRBJ1-2, with a possible D match to TRBD1 (5 bases). The V gene's germline CDR1 is LGHNA and CDR2 YSLEER. The CDR3 contains 13 residues. Trimming took off 0 bases at V and 7 bases at J, with 9 bases between the two ends. The CDR3 loop reads CASSQDRAGGYTF. The CDR3 DNA reads as TGCGCCAGCAGCCAAGACAGGGCTGGTGGCTACACCTTC.

The chain has TRBV5-1 and TRBJ1-1, with D unresolved. In germline, CDR1 is SGHRS, CDR2 YFSETQ. V lost 4 bases to trimming and J lost 0 bases, with 10 bases between them. The CDR3 totals 14 residues. CDR3: CASSEQQVNTEAFF. CDR3 in DNA: TGCGCCAGCAGCGAACAGCAAGTGAACACTGAAGCTTTCTTT.

This clonotype turned up a few times. The chain carries TRBV7-9 and TRBJ1-1; 9 nucleotides align to TRBD1. Trimming took 5 bases from V and 6 from J; bases not matched to a gene: 7. This CDR3 contains 14 residues. The germline gives CDR1 SEHNR, CDR2 FQNEAQ (reference sequence). CDR3 residues: CASSRDRGAAEAFF. In DNA form, the CDR3 reads TGTGCCAGCAGCCGAGACAGGGGGGCGGCTGAAGCTTTCTTT.